The rows below give T cell receptor beta chains drawn from one sample of a study of naive and memory T cell subsets. Via MiXCR, TCRdb re-called the UMI-ligation and nested PCR reads, giving one row per CDR3 protein. The sample records approximately 20,000 distinct CDR3 sequences, 7% to 10% being singletons. Sequencing was carried out using central memory CD8+ T cells from blood. These receptors originate from a human donor in good health. Each CDR3 is given with its conserved first and last residue. Fields, in order: CDR3 DNA, CDR3 protein, clone size, V gene, D gene, J gene. The D gene is left open where the match is weak. Size is omitted from some rows. Given values are once, few, many or a class for expanded clones.

cdr3_nt: TGTGCCAGCAGCCGCCGGGACAGGGCTTCCTACAATGAGCAGTTCTTC
cdr3_aa: CASSRRDRASYNEQFF
clone_size: -
v_call: TRBV7-3
d_call: TRBD1
j_call: TRBJ2-1

cdr3_nt: TGTGCCAGCAGTCTCACTGGGACGAGGACTGGGGCTGAAGCTTTCTTT
cdr3_aa: CASSLTGTRTGAEAFF
clone_size: many
v_call: TRBV28
d_call: -
j_call: TRBJ1-1

cdr3_nt: TGCGCCAGCAGCCAGGCTCGTACCGGCACTGAAGCTTTCTTT
cdr3_aa: CASSQARTGTEAFF
clone_size: few
v_call: TRBV4-1
d_call: -
j_call: TRBJ1-1

cdr3_nt: TGCGCCAGCAGCTTTTGGCGGGAAGATGAGCAGTTCTTC
cdr3_aa: CASSFWREDEQFF
clone_size: medium-sized
v_call: TRBV5-1
d_call: -
j_call: TRBJ2-1

cdr3_nt: TGCGCCAGCAGCCAAGGGTCTCCGCACCTGACCAATTCACCCCTCCACTTT
cdr3_aa: CASSQGSPHLTNSPLHF
clone_size: -
v_call: TRBV4-3
d_call: -
j_call: TRBJ1-6

cdr3_nt: TGCGCCAGTGGGACTAGCGGGGAGTACAATGAGCAGTTCTTC
cdr3_aa: CASGTSGEYNEQFF
clone_size: -
v_call: TRBV5-1
d_call: TRBD2
j_call: TRBJ2-1

cdr3_nt: TGTGCCAGCAGGCCCGGGACTAGCTCGGTCTACGAGCAGTACTTC
cdr3_aa: CASRPGTSSVYEQYF
clone_size: -
v_call: TRBV27
d_call: TRBD2
j_call: TRBJ2-7

cdr3_nt: TGTGCCAGCAGTCAAGGATACACAGATACGCAGTATTTT
cdr3_aa: CASSQGYTDTQYF
clone_size: few
v_call: TRBV27
d_call: -
j_call: TRBJ2-3

cdr3_nt: TGTGCCAGCAGCTTTGAGGTTCAACGGGCCCAGTACTTC
cdr3_aa: CASSFEVQRAQYF
clone_size: few
v_call: TRBV7-6
d_call: -
j_call: TRBJ2-5

cdr3_nt: TGTGCCAGCCGGGACAGGGGGCGATACGAGCAGTACTTC
cdr3_aa: CASRDRGRYEQYF
clone_size: many
v_call: TRBV28
d_call: TRBD1
j_call: TRBJ2-7

cdr3_nt: TGTGCCAGCAGCGTGGGACAGGGGGGTGAAAAACTGTTTTTT
cdr3_aa: CASSVGQGGEKLFF
clone_size: medium-sized
v_call: TRBV9
d_call: TRBD1
j_call: TRBJ1-4

cdr3_nt: TGTGCCAGTGCTCTTCTAGCGGGAACAGATACGCAGTATTTT
cdr3_aa: CASALLAGTDTQYF
clone_size: many
v_call: TRBV19
d_call: TRBD2
j_call: TRBJ2-3

cdr3_nt: TGTGCCAGCAGCCAAGGAGGCAGGGATAGGTTGAACTATGGCTACACCTTC
cdr3_aa: CASSQGGRDRLNYGYTF
clone_size: -
v_call: TRBV4-2
d_call: -
j_call: TRBJ1-2

cdr3_nt: TGTGCCAGCAGTTTGGTAGTTGGGCCGAGTCCCCATGAGCAGTTCTTC
cdr3_aa: CASSLVVGPSPHEQFF
clone_size: many
v_call: TRBV28
d_call: -
j_call: TRBJ2-1

cdr3_nt: TGTGCCAGCAGTGCGACGGGATATACATTCTCCTACAATGAGCAGTTCTTC
cdr3_aa: CASSATGYTFSYNEQFF
clone_size: -
v_call: TRBV6-1
d_call: -
j_call: TRBJ2-1

cdr3_nt: TGTGCCAGCAGATACCAGCGGGGCTACACCTTC
cdr3_aa: CASRYQRGYTF
clone_size: -
v_call: TRBV6-2/TRBV6-3
d_call: -
j_call: TRBJ1-2

cdr3_nt: TGTGCCAGCAGCGCAGGGGGGGTTCGTAGCAATCAGCCCCAGCATTTT
cdr3_aa: CASSAGGVRSNQPQHF
clone_size: medium-sized
v_call: TRBV7-9
d_call: TRBD1
j_call: TRBJ1-5

cdr3_nt: TGCAGTGCTAGTGAGGGGGCTGTAACCGAGCAGTACTTC
cdr3_aa: CSASEGAVTEQYF
clone_size: few
v_call: TRBV20-1
d_call: TRBD1
j_call: TRBJ2-7

cdr3_nt: TGTGCCAGCAGCCCTGGACTAGCGGGCCTATTATCCTACAATGAGCAGTTCTTC
cdr3_aa: CASSPGLAGLLSYNEQFF
clone_size: many
v_call: TRBV28
d_call: TRBD2
j_call: TRBJ2-1

cdr3_nt: TGTGCCATCAGCGAGGGGGAGAAAAAACTGTTTTTT
cdr3_aa: CAISEGEKKLFF
clone_size: -
v_call: TRBV10-3
d_call: -
j_call: TRBJ1-4

cdr3_nt: TGTGCCAGCAGCTTAAGATGGTCTAGCGAATACAATGAGCAGTTCTTC
cdr3_aa: CASSLRWSSEYNEQFF
clone_size: -
v_call: TRBV7-8
d_call: -
j_call: TRBJ2-1

cdr3_nt: TGTGCCAGTGAGGGAGGGCGTTACGAGCAGTACTTC
cdr3_aa: CASEGGRYEQYF
clone_size: few
v_call: TRBV28
d_call: TRBD2
j_call: TRBJ2-7

cdr3_nt: TGTGCCAGCAGCTTAACGACAGGGAGATCGACTAGCGAGGAGACCCAGTACTTC
cdr3_aa: CASSLTTGRSTSEETQYF
clone_size: -
v_call: TRBV7-2
d_call: -
j_call: TRBJ2-5

cdr3_nt: TGCGCCAGCAGCAACGGACAGGGAATAATAGCCAAAAACATTCAGTACTTC
cdr3_aa: CASSNGQGIIAKNIQYF
clone_size: few
v_call: TRBV4-1
d_call: TRBD1
j_call: TRBJ2-4

cdr3_nt: TGCAGCGTTGAAGATAGGGGAACGAGCAATGAGCAGTTCTTC
cdr3_aa: CSVEDRGTSNEQFF
clone_size: few
v_call: TRBV29-1
d_call: -
j_call: TRBJ2-1

cdr3_nt: TGTGCCACTTCGACAGGAAACACTGAAGCTTTCTTT
cdr3_aa: CATSTGNTEAFF
clone_size: many
v_call: TRBV10-3
d_call: -
j_call: TRBJ1-1

cdr3_nt: TGCGCCAGCAGCCAAGAATCACCAGCACTATTTAACTATGGCTACACCTTC
cdr3_aa: CASSQESPALFNYGYTF
clone_size: few
v_call: TRBV4-3
d_call: -
j_call: TRBJ1-2

cdr3_nt: TGTGCCAGCAGTTTAGGGGTACTGGTCTACGAGCAGTACTTC
cdr3_aa: CASSLGVLVYEQYF
clone_size: once
v_call: TRBV12-3/TRBV12-4
d_call: -
j_call: TRBJ2-7

cdr3_nt: TGTGCCAGCAGTTACGACGGACAGGGATCCCCCTTCACTGAAGCTTTCTTT
cdr3_aa: CASSYDGQGSPFTEAFF
clone_size: many
v_call: TRBV6-5
d_call: TRBD1
j_call: TRBJ1-1

cdr3_nt: TGCGCCAGCAGCCAAGATAGGGCGGGTGGCAATCAGCCCCAGCATTTT
cdr3_aa: CASSQDRAGGNQPQHF
clone_size: many
v_call: TRBV4-1
d_call: -
j_call: TRBJ1-5

cdr3_nt: TGTGCCATCAGTGAGGACAGAAACTACGAGCAGTACTTC
cdr3_aa: CAISEDRNYEQYF
clone_size: -
v_call: TRBV10-3
d_call: -
j_call: TRBJ2-7

cdr3_nt: TGTGCCAGCAGTTTATATAAACAGGGGTCTTCACCCCTCCACTTT
cdr3_aa: CASSLYKQGSSPLHF
clone_size: -
v_call: TRBV28
d_call: TRBD1
j_call: TRBJ1-6

cdr3_nt: TGCAGTGCTAACCTGGAGAACACTGAAGCTTTCTTT
cdr3_aa: CSANLENTEAFF
clone_size: many
v_call: TRBV20-1
d_call: -
j_call: TRBJ1-1

cdr3_nt: TGTGCCAGCAGCCCCTATGGTGGGGGGGGCACTGAAGCTTTCTTT
cdr3_aa: CASSPYGGGGTEAFF
clone_size: many
v_call: TRBV5-4
d_call: -
j_call: TRBJ1-1

cdr3_nt: TGTGCCAGCAGATCTGATCAGGGGGTATCCTACAATGAGCAGTTCTTC
cdr3_aa: CASRSDQGVSYNEQFF
clone_size: few
v_call: TRBV6-6
d_call: TRBD1
j_call: TRBJ2-1

cdr3_nt: TGTGCCAGCAGCCATAGCGGGAGTGAGACAGATACGCAGTATTTT
cdr3_aa: CASSHSGSETDTQYF
clone_size: many
v_call: TRBV4-2
d_call: TRBD2
j_call: TRBJ2-3

cdr3_nt: TGTGCCAGCAGGGTAACTAGCGGGAGGGTGTACGAGCAGTACTTC
cdr3_aa: CASRVTSGRVYEQYF
clone_size: many
v_call: TRBV28
d_call: TRBD2
j_call: TRBJ2-7

cdr3_nt: TGCGCCAGCAGTAGGCTCTCCAGGCCCCTGGGCTACACCTTC
cdr3_aa: CASSRLSRPLGYTF
clone_size: few
v_call: TRBV10-2
d_call: -
j_call: TRBJ1-2

cdr3_nt: TGCGCCAGCAGCCCAATTTATGCCACCCACGAGCAGTACTTC
cdr3_aa: CASSPIYATHEQYF
clone_size: many
v_call: TRBV5-1
d_call: -
j_call: TRBJ2-7

cdr3_nt: TGTGCCAGCAGTTACTCGATGAACGCTCAACAGCCCCAGCATTTT
cdr3_aa: CASSYSMNAQQPQHF
clone_size: few
v_call: TRBV6-2/TRBV6-3
d_call: -
j_call: TRBJ1-5

cdr3_nt: TGTGCCAGCAGAGTAGCGGGTTCCTCCTACAATGAGCAGTTCTTC
cdr3_aa: CASRVAGSSYNEQFF
clone_size: few
v_call: TRBV11-2
d_call: TRBD2
j_call: TRBJ2-1

cdr3_nt: TGCAGTGCTAGGGGTAGTCTTGACTACGAGCAGTACTTC
cdr3_aa: CSARGSLDYEQYF
clone_size: few
v_call: TRBV20-1
d_call: -
j_call: TRBJ2-7

cdr3_nt: TGTGCCAGCAGGGCACCCACGTACGAGCAGTACTTC
cdr3_aa: CASRAPTYEQYF
clone_size: few
v_call: TRBV2
d_call: -
j_call: TRBJ2-7

cdr3_nt: TGTGCCAGCACCTCACTAACCACGGGGCAGGGCGGACGAGGCTACACCTTC
cdr3_aa: CASTSLTTGQGGRGYTF
clone_size: -
v_call: TRBV27
d_call: -
j_call: TRBJ1-2

cdr3_nt: TGTGCCAGCAGAGAAAGAGACGGGACAGGCCTAATAACAGATACGCAGTATTTT
cdr3_aa: CASRERDGTGLITDTQYF
clone_size: few
v_call: TRBV6-2/TRBV6-3
d_call: TRBD1
j_call: TRBJ2-3

cdr3_nt: TGCGCCAGCAGCCAAGGGACAGGGTGGAACACTGAAGCTTTCTTT
cdr3_aa: CASSQGTGWNTEAFF
clone_size: -
v_call: TRBV4-1
d_call: TRBD1
j_call: TRBJ1-1

cdr3_nt: TGCAGTGCTAGAGATCGCCGACTAGCCTTCTACGAGCAGTACTTC
cdr3_aa: CSARDRRLAFYEQYF
clone_size: many
v_call: TRBV20-1
d_call: TRBD2
j_call: TRBJ2-7

cdr3_nt: TGCGCCAGCAGCCAAGAGATGACAGGACTCGTGGAGCAGTACTTC
cdr3_aa: CASSQEMTGLVEQYF
clone_size: few
v_call: TRBV4-1
d_call: -
j_call: TRBJ2-7